This T cell receptor (beta chain) is from a study of cytomegalovirus exposure and HLA in healthy donors. Researchers ran the PCR with 60 Vbeta and 13 Jbeta primers. The table came from immunoSEQ multiplex PCR; TCRdb's copy has only in-frame clones and leaves some out. The sample includes under 100,000 clones, approximately 70% of them seen just once. V lost 5 bases and J 5 bases, leaving 9 bases between the germline ends. Germline CDR1 and CDR2: SGDLS and YYNGEE. The CDR3 spans 12 residues. The sequencing sample was made of PBMCs. The TCR originated in a woman aged 45-59 years in good health and CMV-seropositive. This chain connects TRBV9 to TRBJ2-3; D not resolved. CDR3 sequence (DNA): TGTGCCAGCAGTCGGGTCGAAGATACGCAGTATTTT. It encodes CASSRVEDTQYF. Supplemented by reference TRBV9 and TRBJ2-3, the full variable domain reads DSGVTQTPKHLITATGQRVTLRCSPRSGDLSVYWYQQSLDQGLQFLIQYYNGEERAKGNILERFSAQQFPDLHSELNLSSLELGDSALYFCASSRVEDTQYFGPGTRLTVL.